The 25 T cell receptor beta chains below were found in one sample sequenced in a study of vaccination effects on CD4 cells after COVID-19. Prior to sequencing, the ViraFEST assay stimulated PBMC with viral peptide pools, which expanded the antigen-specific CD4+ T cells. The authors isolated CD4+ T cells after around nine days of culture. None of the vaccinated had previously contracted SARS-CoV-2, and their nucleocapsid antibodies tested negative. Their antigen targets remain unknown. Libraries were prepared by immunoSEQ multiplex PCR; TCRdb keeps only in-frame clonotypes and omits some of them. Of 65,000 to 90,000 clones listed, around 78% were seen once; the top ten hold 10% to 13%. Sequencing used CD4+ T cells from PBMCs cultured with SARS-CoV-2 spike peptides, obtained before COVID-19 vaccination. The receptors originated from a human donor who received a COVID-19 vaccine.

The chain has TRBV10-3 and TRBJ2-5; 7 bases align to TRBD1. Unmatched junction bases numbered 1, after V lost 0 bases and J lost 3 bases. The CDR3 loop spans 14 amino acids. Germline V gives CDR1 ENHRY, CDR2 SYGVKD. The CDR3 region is CAISESTGEETQYF. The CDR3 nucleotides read TGTGCCATCAGTGAGTCCACAGGGGAAGAGACCCAGTACTTC.

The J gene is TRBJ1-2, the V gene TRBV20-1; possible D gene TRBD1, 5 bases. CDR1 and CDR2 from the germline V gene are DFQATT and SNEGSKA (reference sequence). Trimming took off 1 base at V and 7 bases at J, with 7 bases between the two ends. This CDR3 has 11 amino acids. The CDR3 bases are TGCAGTGCTAGAGTCGGGGCTGGCTACACCTTC. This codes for CSARVGAGYTF.

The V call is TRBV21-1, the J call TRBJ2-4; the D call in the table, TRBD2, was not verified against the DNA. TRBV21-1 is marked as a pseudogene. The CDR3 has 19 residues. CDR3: CASSSRLGTSGGAKNIQYF. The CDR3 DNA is TGTGCCAGCAGCAGTCGACTAGGGACTAGCGGGGGGGCCAAAAACATTCAGTACTTC.

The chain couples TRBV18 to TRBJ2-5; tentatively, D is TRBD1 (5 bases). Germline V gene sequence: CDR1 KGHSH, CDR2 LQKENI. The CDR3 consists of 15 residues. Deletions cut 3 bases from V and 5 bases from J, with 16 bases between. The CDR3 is CASSPSIGVRETQYF. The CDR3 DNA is TGTGCCAGCTCACCCTCGATAGGGGTACGGGAGACCCAGTACTTC.

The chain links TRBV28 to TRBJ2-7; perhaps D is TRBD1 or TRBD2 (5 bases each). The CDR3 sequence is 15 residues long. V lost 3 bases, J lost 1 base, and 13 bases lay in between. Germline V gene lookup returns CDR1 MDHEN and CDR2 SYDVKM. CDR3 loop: CASSLSGSKSYEQYV. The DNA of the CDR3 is TGTGCCAGCAGTTTGTCAGGGAGTAAGTCCTACGAGCAGTACGTC.

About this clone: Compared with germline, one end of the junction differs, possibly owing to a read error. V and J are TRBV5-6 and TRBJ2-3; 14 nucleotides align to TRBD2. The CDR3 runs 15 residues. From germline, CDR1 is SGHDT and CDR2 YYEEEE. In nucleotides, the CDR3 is TGTGCCAGCACCTTGACTAGCGGGGGGGCGGATACGCAGTATTTT. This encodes CASTLTSGGADTQYF.

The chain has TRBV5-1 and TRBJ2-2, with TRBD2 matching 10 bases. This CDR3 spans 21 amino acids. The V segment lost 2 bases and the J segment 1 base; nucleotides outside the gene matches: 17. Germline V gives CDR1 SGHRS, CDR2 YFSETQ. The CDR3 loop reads CASSFTGNRVLAGLNTGELFF. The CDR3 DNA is TGCGCCAGCAGCTTTACGGGAAACAGAGTACTAGCGGGGTTGAACACCGGGGAGCTGTTTTTT.

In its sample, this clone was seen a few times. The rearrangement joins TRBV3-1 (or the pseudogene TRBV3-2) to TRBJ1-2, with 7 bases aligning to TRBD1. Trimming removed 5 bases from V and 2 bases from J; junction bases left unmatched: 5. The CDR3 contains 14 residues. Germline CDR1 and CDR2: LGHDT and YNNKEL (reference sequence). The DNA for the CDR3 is TGTGCCAGCAGCAGGACAGGCCTAAACTATGGCTACACCTTC. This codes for CASSRTGLNYGYTF.

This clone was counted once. The CDR3 region is CASSPDIYNEQFF. In nucleotides, the CDR3 is TGCGCCAGCAGCCCGGACATTTACAATGAGCAGTTCTTC. The chain carries TRBV5-1 and TRBJ2-1, with D maybe TRBD1 (5 bases). The V gene's germline CDR1 is SGHRS and CDR2 YFSETQ. Trimming shortened V by 4 bases and J by 4 bases, and 9 bases separated the two germline ends. The CDR3 extends over 13 amino acids.

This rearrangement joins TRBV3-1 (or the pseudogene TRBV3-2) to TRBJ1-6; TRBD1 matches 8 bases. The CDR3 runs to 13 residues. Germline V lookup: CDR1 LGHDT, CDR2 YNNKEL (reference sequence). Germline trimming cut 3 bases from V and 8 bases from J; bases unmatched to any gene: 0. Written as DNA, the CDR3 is TGTGCCAGCAGCCAGGACAGGGATTCACCCCTCCACTTT. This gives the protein CASSQDRDSPLHF.

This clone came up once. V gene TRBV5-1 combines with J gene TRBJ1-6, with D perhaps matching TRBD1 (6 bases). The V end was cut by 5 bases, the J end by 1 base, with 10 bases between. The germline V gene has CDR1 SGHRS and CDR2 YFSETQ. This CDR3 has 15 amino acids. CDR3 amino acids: CASSEGGSYNSPLHF. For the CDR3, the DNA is TGCGCCAGCAGTGAAGGGGGTTCCTATAATTCACCCCTCCACTTT.

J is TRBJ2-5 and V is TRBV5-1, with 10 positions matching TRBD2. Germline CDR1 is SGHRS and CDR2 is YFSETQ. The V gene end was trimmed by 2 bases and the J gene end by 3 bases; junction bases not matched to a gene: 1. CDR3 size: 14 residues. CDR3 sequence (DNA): TGCGCCAGCAGCTTCACTAGCGGGGAAGAGACCCAGTACTTC. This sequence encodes CASSFTSGEETQYF. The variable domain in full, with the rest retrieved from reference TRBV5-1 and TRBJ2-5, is KAGVTQTPRYLIKTRGQQVTLSCSPISGHRSVSWYQQTPGQGLQFLFEYFSETQRNKGNFPGRFSGRQFSNSRSEMNVSTLELGDSALYLCASSFTSGEETQYFGPGTRLLVL.

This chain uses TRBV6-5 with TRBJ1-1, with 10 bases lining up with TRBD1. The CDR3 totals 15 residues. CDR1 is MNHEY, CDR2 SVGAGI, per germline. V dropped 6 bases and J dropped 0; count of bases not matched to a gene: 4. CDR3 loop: CASRGQGRVNTEAFF. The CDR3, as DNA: TGTGCCAGCAGGGGACAGGGGCGTGTGAACACTGAAGCTTTCTTT.

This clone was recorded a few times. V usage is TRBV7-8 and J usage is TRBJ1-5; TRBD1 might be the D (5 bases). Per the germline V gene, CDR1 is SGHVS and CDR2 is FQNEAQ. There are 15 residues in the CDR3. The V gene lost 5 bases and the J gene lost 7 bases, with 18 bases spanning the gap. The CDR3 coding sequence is TGTGCCAGCAGCCCCCGGGGGGGGAGTGGACAGCCCCAGCATTTT. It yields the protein CASSPRGGSGQPQHF. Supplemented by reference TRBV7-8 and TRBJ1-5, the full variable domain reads GAGVSQSPRYKVAKRGQDVALRCDPISGHVSLFWYQQALGQGPEFLTYFQNEAQLDKSGLPSDRFFAERPEGSVSTLKIQRTQQEDSAVYLCASSPRGGSGQPQHFGDGTRLSIL.

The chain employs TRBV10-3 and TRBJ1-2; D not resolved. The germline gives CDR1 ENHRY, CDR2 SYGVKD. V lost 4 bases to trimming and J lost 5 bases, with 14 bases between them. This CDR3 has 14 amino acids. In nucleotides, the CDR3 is TGTGCCATCAGTGGGTCCGTCCCCGATTATGGCTACACCTTC. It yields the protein CAISGSVPDYGYTF.

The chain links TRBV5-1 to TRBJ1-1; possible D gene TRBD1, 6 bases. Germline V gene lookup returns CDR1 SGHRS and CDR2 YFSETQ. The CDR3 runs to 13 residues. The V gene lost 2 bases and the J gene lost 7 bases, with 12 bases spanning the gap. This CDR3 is CASSLQGGGEAFF. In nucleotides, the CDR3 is TGCGCCAGCAGCTTACAGGGTGGAGGTGAAGCTTTCTTT.

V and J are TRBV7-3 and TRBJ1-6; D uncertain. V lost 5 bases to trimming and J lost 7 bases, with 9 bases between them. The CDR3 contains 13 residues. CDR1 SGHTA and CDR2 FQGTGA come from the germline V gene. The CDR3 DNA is TGTGCCAGCAGCCCCCGGGAGAATTCACCCCTCCACTTT. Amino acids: CASSPRENSPLHF.

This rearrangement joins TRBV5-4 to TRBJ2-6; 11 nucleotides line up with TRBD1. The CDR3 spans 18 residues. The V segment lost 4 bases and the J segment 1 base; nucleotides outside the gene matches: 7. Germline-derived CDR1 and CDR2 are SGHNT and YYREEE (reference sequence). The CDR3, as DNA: TGTGCCAGCAGCGTAACCGGGACAGGGGGTTCTGGGGCCAACGTCCTGACTTTC. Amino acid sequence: CASSVTGTGGSGANVLTF. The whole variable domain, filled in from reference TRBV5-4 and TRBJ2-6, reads ETGVTQSPTHLIKTRGQQVTLRCSSQSGHNTVSWYQQALGQGPQFIFQYYREEENGRGNFPPRFSGLQFPNYSSELNVNALELDDSALYLCASSVTGTGGSGANVLTFGAGSRLTVL.

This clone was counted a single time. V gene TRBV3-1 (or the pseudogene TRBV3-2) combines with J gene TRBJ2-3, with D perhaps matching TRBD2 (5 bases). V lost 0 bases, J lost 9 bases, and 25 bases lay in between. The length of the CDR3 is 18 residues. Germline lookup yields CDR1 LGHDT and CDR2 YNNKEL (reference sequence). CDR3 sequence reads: CASSQDSGYAGTRETQYF. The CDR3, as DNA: TGTGCCAGCAGCCAAGATTCTGGTTACGCCGGAACACGGGAAACGCAGTATTTT.

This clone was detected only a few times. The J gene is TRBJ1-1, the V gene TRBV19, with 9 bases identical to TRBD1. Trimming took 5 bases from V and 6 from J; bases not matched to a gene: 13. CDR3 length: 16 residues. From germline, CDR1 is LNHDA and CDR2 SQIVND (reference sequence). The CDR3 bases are TGTGCCAGTAGTTCCCGACCGGGACAGGGTCTCTCTGAAGCTTTCTTT. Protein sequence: CASSSRPGQGLSEAFF.

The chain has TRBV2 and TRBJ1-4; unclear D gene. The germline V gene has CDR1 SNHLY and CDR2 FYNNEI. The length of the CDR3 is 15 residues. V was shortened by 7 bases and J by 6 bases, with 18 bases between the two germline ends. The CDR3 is CASTTSLSTYEKLFF. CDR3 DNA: TGTGCCAGCACCACATCACTGAGCACGTATGAAAAACTGTTTTTT.

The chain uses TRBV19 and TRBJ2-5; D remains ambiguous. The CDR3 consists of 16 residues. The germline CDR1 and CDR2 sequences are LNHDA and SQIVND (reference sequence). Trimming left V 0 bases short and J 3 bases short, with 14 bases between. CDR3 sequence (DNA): TGTGCCAGTAGTATAGATAGGTCCCTTAACGAAGAGACCCAGTACTTC. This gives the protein CASSIDRSLNEETQYF.

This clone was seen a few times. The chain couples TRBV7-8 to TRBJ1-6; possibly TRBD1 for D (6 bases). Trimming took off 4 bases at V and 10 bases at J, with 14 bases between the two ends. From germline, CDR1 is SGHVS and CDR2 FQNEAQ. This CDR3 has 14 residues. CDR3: CASSSRDGGSPLHF. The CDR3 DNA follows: TGTGCCAGCAGCTCACGGGACGGGGGCTCACCCCTCCACTTT.

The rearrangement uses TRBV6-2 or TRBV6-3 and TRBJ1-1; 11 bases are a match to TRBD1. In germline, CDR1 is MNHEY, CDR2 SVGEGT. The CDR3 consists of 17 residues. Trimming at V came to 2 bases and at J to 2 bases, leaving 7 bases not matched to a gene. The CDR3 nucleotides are TGTGCCAGCAGTTACCCAGGACAGGGGGCTCTAAACACTGAAGCTTTCTTT. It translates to CASSYPGQGALNTEAFF.

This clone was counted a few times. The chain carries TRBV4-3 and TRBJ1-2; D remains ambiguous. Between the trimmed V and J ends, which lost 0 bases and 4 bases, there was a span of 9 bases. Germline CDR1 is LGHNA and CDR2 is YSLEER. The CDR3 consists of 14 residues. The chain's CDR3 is CASSQDAKGYGYTF. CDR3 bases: TGCGCCAGCAGCCAAGATGCCAAGGGCTATGGCTACACCTTC.